These 22 T cell receptor beta chains were sequenced from one sample in a study of memory CD4+ T cells and cytomegalovirus serostatus. Sequenced by immunoSEQ multiplex PCR; TCRdb stores in-frame clones only, minus some. The sample lists some 40,000 clones; 79% were seen once. The sort gate was single viable CD3+CD4+CD8-CD45RO+ cells for memory CD4+ T cells. Sample: memory CD4+ T cells from blood. Receptors originate from an adult in good health and CMV-seropositive.

The chain has TRBV11-1 and TRBJ1-1; D not certain. There are 12 residues in the CDR3. V was clipped by 0 bases and J by 6 bases, with 5 bases between them. CDR1 and CDR2 from the germline V gene are SGHAT and FQDESV (reference sequence). The CDR3 loop is CASSLAGAEAFF. Written as DNA, the CDR3 is TGTGCCAGCAGCTTAGCTGGAGCTGAAGCTTTCTTT.

This chain connects TRBV6-4 to TRBJ1-2; no clear D. Germline loops: CDR1 MRHNA, CDR2 SNTAGT. The CDR3 length is 15 residues. V was shortened by 8 bases and J by 8 bases, with 24 bases between the two germline ends. The CDR3: CASFLKGGIRWGYTF. The CDR3 coding sequence is TGTGCCAGCTTCCTAAAGGGCGGGATAAGGTGGGGCTACACCTTC.

V gene TRBV27 combines with J gene TRBJ2-7; 10 nucleotides align to TRBD1. CDR1 MNHEY and CDR2 SMNVEV come from the germline V gene (reference sequence). This CDR3 has 15 amino acids. V lost 2 bases to trimming and J lost 2 bases; unmatched junction nucleotides: 3. CDR3 residues: CASSLKGQGAYEQYF. The CDR3 bases are TGTGCCAGCAGTTTAAAAGGACAGGGGGCCTACGAGCAGTACTTC.

This chain links TRBV2 with TRBJ1-5, with 7 bases identical to TRBD1. The CDR3 has 14 amino acids. Per germline, CDR1 SNHLY and CDR2 FYNNEI. Unmatched junction bases numbered 9, after V lost 9 bases and J lost 4 bases. CDR3 DNA sequence: TGTGCCAGTACCGGGACAGAGCTGAATCAGCCCCAGCATTTT. Translation gives CASTGTELNQPQHF.

V and J are TRBV21-1 and TRBJ2-2; the table names TRBD2, a call not compared with the DNA. TRBV21-1 is shown as a pseudogene. The CDR3 length is 15 residues. The CDR3 DNA sequence: TGTGCCAGCAGCAGAACAGCGGGAGGAATCGGGGAGCTGTTTTTT. Protein sequence: CASSRTAGGIGELFF.

This chain connects TRBV4-3 to TRBJ2-2; D remains unclear. V was pared by 3 bases and J by 2 bases, with 7 bases between. This CDR3 is 14 amino acids long. The germline V gene encodes CDR1 LGHNA and CDR2 YSLEER. The CDR3 loop reads CASSHTVNTGELFF. The CDR3 DNA reads as TGCGCCAGCAGCCATACGGTAAACACCGGGGAGCTGTTTTTT.

The gene calls are TRBV6-5 and TRBJ1-2; D gene uncertain. The CDR3 has 14 residues. The V end was cut by 6 bases, the J end by 6 bases, with 17 bases between. Looked up from germline, CDR1 is MNHEY and CDR2 is SVGAGI. The CDR3 protein is CASSANFGTNGYTF. The CDR3 DNA reads as TGTGCCAGCAGCGCCAATTTTGGTACGAATGGCTACACCTTC.

CDR3 sequence: CASRPGTYGEKLFF. For the CDR3, the DNA is TGTGCCAGCAGACCGGGGACGTATGGTGAAAAACTGTTTTTT. V gene TRBV28 combines with J gene TRBJ1-4, with D perhaps matching TRBD1 (5 bases). CDR1 and CDR2 from the germline V gene are MDHEN and SYDVKM. V dropped 6 bases and J dropped 7 bases, with 15 bases sitting between them. The CDR3 extends over 14 amino acids.

Here the CDR3 reads CASSSGFQETQYF. CDR3 in DNA: TGTGCCAGCAGCTCGGGATTTCAAGAGACCCAGTACTTC. The chain carries TRBV5-4 and TRBJ2-5, with D perhaps TRBD2 (5 bases). Germline V CDR1 and CDR2: SGHNT, YYREEE (reference sequence). The ends were cut back, 3 bases at V and 2 bases at J, with 8 bases in the middle. The CDR3 is 13 residues long.

V and J are TRBV7-2 and TRBJ2-5; either TRBD1 or TRBD2 may fit D (6 bases each). The length of the CDR3 is 13 residues. In germline, CDR1 is SGHTA, CDR2 FQGNSA. With 4 bases removed from V and 4 bases from J, the gap between germline ends came to 10 bases. This CDR3 reads CASSSGGGETQYF. CDR3 sequence (DNA): TGTGCCAGCAGCTCCGGGGGCGGAGAGACCCAGTACTTC.

CDR3 protein: CAIIVAGRATEAFF. For the CDR3, the DNA is TGTGCTATAATAGTGGCAGGGAGGGCAACTGAAGCTTTCTTT. The rearrangement uses TRBV10-3 and TRBJ1-1, with D perhaps TRBD1 (5 bases). The germline V gene has CDR1 ENHRY and CDR2 SYGVKD. This CDR3 comprises 14 residues.

The chain combines TRBV2 with TRBJ2-7; 8 nucleotides match TRBD2. The trim removed 0 bases at V and 0 bases at J, leaving 7 bases unmatched. CDR3 length: 17 amino acids. The germline V gene has CDR1 SNHLY and CDR2 FYNNEI. The CDR3 protein is CASSEALRGVPSYEQYF. CDR3 DNA: TGTGCCAGCAGTGAAGCCCTGCGGGGGGTTCCCTCCTACGAGCAGTACTTC.

This clone was seen a handful of times. The V gene is TRBV19, the J gene TRBJ1-5; no clear D gene. This CDR3 is built from 17 residues. Germline values: CDR1 LNHDA, CDR2 SQIVND (reference sequence). Deletions cut 0 bases from V and 2 bases from J, with 14 bases between. DNA of the CDR3: TGTGCCAGTAGTATAGATCCAAGGACCTTGCGCAATCAGCCCCAGCATTTT. Translated: CASSIDPRTLRNQPQHF.

Remarks on this clone: The junction does not match germline at one end; this may be a read error. This chain joins TRBV7-9 and TRBJ2-1; 11 positions agree with TRBD2. CDR1 is SEHNR and CDR2 is FQNEAQ in the germline V gene (reference sequence). The CDR3 runs to 19 residues. This CDR3 reads CASSLGVSGRALSSNEQFF. For the CDR3, the DNA is TGTGCCAGCAGCTTAGGGGTTAGCGGGAGGGCCCTCTCCTCCAATGAGCAGTTCTTC.

The rearrangement links TRBV9 to TRBJ1-3, with D unresolved. The CDR3 contains 15 residues. Germline values: CDR1 SGDLS, CDR2 YYNGEE. V lost 3 bases, J lost 2 bases, and 12 bases lay in between. The CDR3 DNA follows: TGTGCCAGCAGCGCATCCCCGGGAGCTGGAAACACCATATATTTT. This encodes CASSASPGAGNTIYF.

This clone was seen once. The V call is TRBV5-4, the J call TRBJ2-1; 11 positions agree with TRBD2. V shed 1 base and J 7 bases; nucleotides not matched to a gene: 4. Germline-derived CDR1 and CDR2 are SGHNT and YYREEE (reference sequence). This CDR3 spans 15 amino acids. This CDR3 reads CASSLTSGSINEQFF. DNA of the CDR3: TGTGCCAGCAGCTTGACTAGCGGGAGCATAAATGAGCAGTTCTTC.

Only one count was recorded for this clone. The chain recombines TRBV7-9 with TRBJ2-3; 10 bases map to TRBD2. Unmatched junction bases numbered 9, after V lost 1 base and J lost 2 bases. The CDR3 totals 18 residues. CDR1 SEHNR and CDR2 FQNEAQ come from the germline V gene (reference sequence). CDR3 protein: CASSLGRRTSGFTDTQYF. The CDR3 coding sequence is TGTGCCAGCAGCTTAGGGCGGAGGACTAGCGGTTTCACAGATACGCAGTATTTT. Variable domain in full (rest from reference TRBV7-9 and TRBJ2-3): DTGVSQNPRHKITKRGQNVTFRCDPISEHNRLYWYRQTLGQGPEFLTYFQNEAQLEKSRLLSDRFSAERPKGSFSTLEIQRTEQGDSAMYLCASSLGRRTSGFTDTQYFGPGTRLTVL.

With respect to this clone: At one end, the junction sequence differs from germline, possibly due to a read error. This rearrangement joins TRBV23-1 to TRBJ1-2; 7 nucleotides align to TRBD1. TRBV23-1 is an ORF, and what it does is uncertain. The CDR3 is made up of 15 amino acids. CDR3 in DNA: TGCGCCAGCAGTCACCGTGGGACAGAACCCTATGGCCACACCTTC. Translated: CASSHRGTEPYGHTF.

The rearrangement uses TRBV4-1 and TRBJ2-6; maybe TRBD1 (6 bases). Germline V gene lookup returns CDR1 MGHRA and CDR2 YSYEKL. V lost 0 bases to trimming and J lost 1 base, with 10 bases between them. CDR3 length equals 17 residues. CDR3 sequence (DNA): TGCGCCAGCAGCCAAGAGCGGACAGAGTCTGGGGCCAACGTCCTGACTTTC. This codes for CASSQERTESGANVLTF.

The chain uses TRBV7-2 and TRBJ1-4, with 7 bases matching TRBD1. Germline values: CDR1 SGHTA, CDR2 FQGNSA. J was trimmed by 8 bases and V by 5 bases; bases with no gene match: 5. This CDR3 comprises 13 residues. The CDR3 DNA sequence: TGTGCCAGCAGCGTCAACAGGGGCGAAAAACTGTTTTTT. Translating it yields CASSVNRGEKLFF.

The V call is TRBV4-1, the J call TRBJ1-2, with a tentative D call TRBD1 (5 bases). The CDR3 has 17 residues. Per germline, CDR1 MGHRA and CDR2 YSYEKL. Trimming cost V 4 bases and J 7 bases, with 25 bases left between them. The CDR3: CASSPGVGGQGMSGYTF. The DNA for the CDR3 is TGCGCCAGCAGCCCCGGTGTCGGTGGGCAGGGAATGAGTGGCTACACCTTC.

This clone ranks as medium-sized (0.01 to 0.1%). The J gene is TRBJ2-2, the V gene TRBV5-6; a possible D gene is TRBD1 (5 bases). Germline V gene data show CDR1 as SGHDT and CDR2 as YYEEEE. The CDR3 is made up of 16 amino acids. V was shortened by 6 bases and J by 4 bases, with 19 bases between the two germline ends. The CDR3 loop reads CASMAVWGTGTGELFF. For the CDR3, the DNA is TGTGCCAGCATGGCGGTGTGGGGTACAGGCACCGGGGAGCTGTTTTTT.